Many counts were recorded for the clone carrying this TCR beta chain. Its specificity is unknown. The data stem from a study of T-cell reconstitution after alpha-beta-depleted transplantation in children. Overall study findings and caveats: There were reportedly several hundred expanded graft clones from which alpha-beta T cells came about two months after transplant. By one year post-transplant, T-cell counts and diversity largely arose from T cells that were newly produced. Surviving recipient cells, namely T cells and thymic progenitors, were the source of high day-60 TCRbeta diversity in some patients.

Trimming removed 0 bases at V and 6 bases at J, with 10 bases between. The CDR3 totals 13 residues. Germline V gene data show CDR1 as SGHRS and CDR2 as YFSETQ. The TCRbeta library incorporated unique molecular identifiers. TCRdb processed the PCR reads anew with MiXCR; each CDR3 protein has one entry. This sample yields 250,000 to 400,000 distinct CDR3 sequences, of which over 20% are seen a single time; 9.5% to 12% belongs to the top ten. The sequenced sample was PBMCs, mostly from graft donor cells, obtained 180 days after TCRalphabeta/CD19-depleted stem cell transplant. The chain couples TRBV5-1 to TRBJ2-7; TRBD1 might be the D (5 bases). The clonotype was recovered from a male patient aged 10 to 17 who had a stem cell transplant for acute lymphoblastic leukemia, so the T cells may come from the graft donor. CDR3 region: CASSLEGHSEQYF. As DNA, the CDR3 is TGCGCCAGCAGCTTGGAGGGGCATAGCGAGCAGTACTTC. Filled out from reference TRBV5-1 and TRBJ2-7, the complete variable domain reads KAGVTQTPRYLIKTRGQQVTLSCSPISGHRSVSWYQQTPGQGLQFLFEYFSETQRNKGNFPGRFSGRQFSNSRSEMNVSTLELGDSALYLCASSLEGHSEQYFGPGTRLTVT.